This paragraph reports one TCR beta chain. Its antigen is undetermined. Alopecia areata patients provided lesional scalp punch biopsies and peripheral blood, both collected for the study. This sample is drawn from a study of CD8+ T cells in alopecia areata. Findings and limits, study-wide: Scalp sequencing also captures normal skin's resident alphabeta T cells.

Trimming shortened V by 3 bases and J by 7 bases, and 16 bases separated the two germline ends. Germline values: CDR1 GTSNPN, CDR2 SVGIG (reference sequence). CDR3 length: 14 residues. After isolation, RNA underwent reverse transcription to generate cDNA as the sequencing template. The repertoire was sequenced with immunoSEQ multiplex PCR; TCRdb's copy has only in-frame clones and lacks some. The sample consists of hundreds of thousands of clones, under 80% of them appearing once. This receptor was obtained from a human donor with alopecia areata. This sequence joins TRBV30 and TRBJ1-5; D unresolved. The starting material was CD4+ T cells sorted from blood, obtained at week 0. CDR3 sequence: CAWSLGPVGQPQHF. The CDR3 bases are TGTGCCTGGAGCCTTGGCCCGGTGGGGCAGCCCCAGCATTTT.